These 32 T cell receptor beta chains originate from one sample sequenced in a study of identical twins. A single record per CDR3 protein comes from TCRdb applying MiXCR to the 5' RACE reads. The sample shows under 1 million distinct CDR3 sequences, about 12% of them seen only once. This same sample was also taken into another study, of yellow fever vaccine responses in identical twins.

Sequenced material: PBMCs. The origin of the receptors is a young woman in good health.

The chain recombines TRBV18 with TRBJ2-2; 9 bases map to TRBD1. The CDR3 totals 16 residues. CDR1 is KGHSH and CDR2 is LQKENI in the germline V gene. V lost 5 bases and J lost 7; bases outside the gene matches: 11. CDR3 DNA: TGTGCCAGCTCATCCCACCCGGGACAGGGTAACGGGGAGCTGTTTTTT. It is translated as CASSSHPGQGNGELFF.

The gene calls are TRBV5-1 and TRBJ2-3, with 9 bases matching TRBD1. V lost 3 bases and J lost 2; bases outside the gene matches: 4. The CDR3 is 15 amino acids. Germline V CDR1 and CDR2: SGHRS, YFSETQ. The CDR3: CASSSGTGHTDTQYF. CDR3 nucleotides: TGCGCCAGCAGCTCCGGGACAGGGCACACAGATACGCAGTATTTT. The whole variable domain, filled in from reference TRBV5-1 and TRBJ2-3, reads KAGVTQTPRYLIKTRGQQVTLSCSPISGHRSVSWYQQTPGQGLQFLFEYFSETQRNKGNFPGRFSGRQFSNSRSEMNVSTLELGDSALYLCASSSGTGHTDTQYFGPGTRLTVL.

The rearrangement joins TRBV20-1 to TRBJ2-3; 7 positions match TRBD1. This CDR3 spans 14 amino acids. Germline V gene sequence: CDR1 DFQATT, CDR2 SNEGSKA (reference sequence). Trimming at V came to 6 bases and at J to 3 bases, leaving 9 bases not matched to a gene. The CDR3 sequence is CSAAGTARTDTQYF. The CDR3 nucleotides are TGCAGTGCCGCTGGGACAGCTAGAACAGATACGCAGTATTTT.

This clonotype has ten or more counts. The V gene is TRBV10-3, the J gene TRBJ2-7; D possibly matches TRBD1 or TRBD2 (5 bases each). Germline assignment: CDR1 ENHRY and CDR2 SYGVKD. V lost 4 bases and J 6 bases, leaving 7 bases between the germline ends. The CDR3 is 11 amino acids. The CDR3 coding sequence is TGTGCCATCAGTGCCGGGACCGAGCAGTACGTC. Translated, it gives CAISAGTEQYV.

This sequence joins TRBV21-1 and TRBJ1-6; the table's TRBD1 call for D was not verified on the DNA. TRBV21-1 is a documented pseudogene. The length of the CDR3 is 18 residues. CDR3 nucleotide sequence: TGTGCCAGCAGCAAATTAGTAGCATTCGACAGGGGTGAATCACCCCTCCACTTT. It is translated as CASSKLVAFDRGESPLHF.

In this sample, this clonotype turned up a few times. This sequence joins TRBV10-3 and TRBJ2-2; the match to TRBD2 covers 10 bases. J was trimmed by 0 bases and V by 9 bases; bases with no gene match: 10. The V gene's germline CDR1 is ENHRY and CDR2 SYGVKD. There are 17 residues in the CDR3. CDR3 nucleotide sequence: TGTGCCATTTCGACCACTAGCGGGAACGCGAACACCGGGGAGCTGTTTTTT. Protein product: CAISTTSGNANTGELFF.

This clonotype was seen more than once but under ten times. This chain links TRBV12-3 or TRBV12-4 with TRBJ1-5; D unclear. The CDR3 is 12 amino acids. Trimming left V 7 bases short and J 4 bases short, with 8 bases between. CDR3 DNA: TGTGCCAGCATGAAAGGAAATCAGCCCCAGCATTTT. Residues: CASMKGNQPQHF.

The table lists this clonotype with many counts. The CDR3 spells CASTPGTGVDSNQPQHF. For the CDR3, the DNA is TGTGCCAGCACCCCCGGGACAGGGGTAGATAGCAATCAGCCCCAGCATTTT. The chain couples TRBV12-3 or TRBV12-4 to TRBJ1-5, with 10 positions matching TRBD1. V shed 7 bases, J shed 0 bases, and the junction held 9 bases outside the gene matches. The CDR3 covers 17 residues.

The V and J genes are TRBV6-5 and TRBJ2-1; 10 positions match TRBD2. Germline values: CDR1 MNHEY, CDR2 SVGAGI. The J segment lost 2 bases and the V segment lost 7 bases, leaving 11 bases of the junction unmatched. The CDR3 length is 17 residues. CDR3: CASKFDLAGGTYNEQFF. CDR3 DNA sequence: TGTGCCAGCAAGTTCGACTTAGCGGGAGGTACCTACAATGAGCAGTTCTTC.

As for this clonotype: Mismatch with germline at one junction end may stem from a read error. This chain links TRBV2 with TRBJ1-5; 7 nucleotides align to TRBD1. This CDR3 is built from 13 residues. Germline V lookup: CDR1 SNHLY, CDR2 FYNNEI. The CDR3 DNA reads as TGTGCCAGCAGGGGACAGCCGGATCAGACCCAGCATTTT. Translated, it gives CASRGQPDQTQHF.

This chain connects TRBV12-3 or TRBV12-4 to TRBJ2-7, with D hard to call. V shed 3 bases and J shed 2 bases, with 8 bases lying between them. This CDR3 spans 13 amino acids. In DNA form, the CDR3 reads TGTGCCAGCAGTTTGTTAAGGGCCTACGAGCAGTACTTC. It specifies CASSLLRAYEQYF.

This clonotype was counted only a few times. The rearrangement joins TRBV2 to TRBJ2-1; 16 bases line up with TRBD2. This CDR3 contains 17 residues. CDR1 and CDR2 (germline): SNHLY, FYNNEI. V trimming: 6 bases; J trimming: 3 bases; junction bases outside the gene matches: 5. The DNA for the CDR3 is TGTGCCAGCAGGGGGACTAGCGGGAGGGGAATCTACAATGAGCAGTTCTTC. Translated, it gives CASRGTSGRGIYNEQFF.

The V gene is TRBV4-1, the J gene TRBJ1-1; no clear D. This CDR3 has 16 residues. The germline V and J ends were trimmed by 0 bases and 3 bases, with 14 bases remaining between them. Germline CDR1 MGHRA, CDR2 YSYEKL. The CDR3 nucleotides read TGCGCCAGCAGCCAAGATGGCCGCAGACGCGACACTGAAGCTTTCTTT. This gives the protein CASSQDGRRRDTEAFF.

This chain joins TRBV28 and TRBJ2-3; the D is unclear. V was shortened by 7 bases and J by 4 bases, with 18 bases between the two germline ends. Germline CDR1 is MDHEN and CDR2 is SYDVKM. This CDR3 is built from 15 residues. The CDR3 bases are TGTGCCAGCATCGGTCGACCCGGGCTACCAGATACGCAGTATTTT. It encodes CASIGRPGLPDTQYF.

This clonotype was seen at least ten times. The V gene is TRBV7-7, the J gene TRBJ2-1; tentatively, D is TRBD2 (5 bases). V was trimmed by 5 bases and J by 9 bases, leaving 14 bases between them. The CDR3 has 13 residues. Germline V CDR1 and CDR2: SSHAT, FNYEAQ (reference sequence). The CDR3 DNA reads TGTGCCAGCAGCCATCCCCCTAGCCCTGAGCAGTTCTTC. Translation gives CASSHPPSPEQFF.

The chain combines TRBV3-1 with TRBJ1-5; TRBD1 matches 7 bases. CDR3 length: 16 residues. Trimming at V came to 8 bases and at J to 6 bases, leaving 16 bases not matched to a gene. Germline-derived CDR1 and CDR2 are LGHDT and YNNKEL (reference sequence). DNA for the CDR3: TGTGCCAGCCGCTCCTCCCGGGACAGTGCTTTTCAGCCCCAGCATTTT. Translation gives CASRSSRDSAFQPQHF.

Ten or more counts support this clonotype. The rearrangement links TRBV6-2 or TRBV6-3 to TRBJ2-5; D perhaps matches TRBD1 (6 bases). Germline V CDR1 and CDR2: MNHEY, SVGEGT. The CDR3 has 14 residues. Trimming took 2 bases from V and 3 from J, leaving 10 bases between them. The DNA for the CDR3 is TGTGCCAGCAGTTACGGGGGCAGAGAAGAGACCCAGTACTTC. As protein: CASSYGGREETQYF.

The DNA of the CDR3 is TGTGCCAGTTACAGTAACTCTGGAAACACCATATATTTT. This codes for CASYSNSGNTIYF. V and J are TRBV10-3 and TRBJ1-3; D is unclear. The V end was cut by 10 bases, the J end by 0 bases, with 10 bases between. The germline V gene has CDR1 ENHRY and CDR2 SYGVKD. The CDR3 has 13 amino acids.

V is TRBV4-2 and J is TRBJ2-1, with 8 bases identical to TRBD2. CDR1 and CDR2 from the germline V gene are LGHNA and YNFKEQ. After removal of 2 bases from V and 7 bases from J, the junction contained 7 bases not matched to a gene. CDR3 size: 15 residues. The CDR3 is CASSQLGGGRNEQFF. CDR3 DNA: TGTGCCAGCAGCCAACTCGGGGGGGGGCGTAATGAGCAGTTCTTC.

The rearrangement links TRBV19 to TRBJ1-5; D is undetermined. CDR3 length equals 12 residues. The V gene's germline CDR1 is LNHDA and CDR2 SQIVND (reference sequence). Trimming cost V 3 bases and J 9 bases, with 9 bases left between them. The CDR3 coding sequence is TGTGCCAGTAGTATCGGTGCTGGGCCCCAGCATTTT. Its protein is CASSIGAGPQHF.

The chain links TRBV5-1 to TRBJ2-7; TRBD1 agrees at 7 bases. J gave up 7 bases and V 4 bases, and 14 bases lay outside the gene matches. This CDR3 has 15 residues. The germline CDR1 and CDR2 sequences are SGHRS and YFSETQ. The CDR3 region is CASSHRGPSSEEQYF. The DNA for the CDR3 is TGCGCCAGCAGCCACAGGGGCCCCTCTTCAGAAGAGCAGTACTTC. The variable domain in full, with the rest retrieved from reference TRBV5-1 and TRBJ2-7, is KAGVTQTPRYLIKTRGQQVTLSCSPISGHRSVSWYQQTPGQGLQFLFEYFSETQRNKGNFPGRFSGRQFSNSRSEMNVSTLELGDSALYLCASSHRGPSSEEQYFGPGTRLTVT.

This chain uses TRBV15 with TRBJ1-4; 9 bases agree with TRBD1. This CDR3 is built from 15 residues. Germline assignment: CDR1 LNHNV and CDR2 YYDKDF (reference sequence). Germline trimming cut 8 bases from V and 3 bases from J; bases unmatched to any gene: 7. CDR3 DNA sequence: TGTGCCACCCGGGACAGGGCGAGGGCTAATGAAAAACTGTTTTTT. Its protein product is CATRDRARANEKLFF.

The V and J genes are TRBV21-1 and TRBJ2-6; the DNA was not compared with TRBD2, the D call given in the table. TRBV21-1 is described as a pseudogene. The CDR3 spans 18 residues. CDR3: CASSTGTSGLSGANVLTF. DNA of the CDR3: TGTGCCAGCAGCACCGGGACTAGCGGACTTTCTGGGGCCAACGTCCTGACTTTC.

This clonotype has a handful of counts. The J gene is TRBJ2-5, the V gene TRBV5-1; D is unresolved. V lost 0 bases and J 2 bases, leaving 11 bases between the germline ends. The CDR3 loop spans 15 amino acids. In germline, CDR1 is SGHRS, CDR2 YFSETQ. DNA of the CDR3: TGCGCCAGCAGCTTGGATTCTGCGTCGCAAGAGACCCAGTACTTC. Amino acid sequence: CASSLDSASQETQYF. Looking up the rest from reference TRBV5-1 and TRBJ2-5 gives the full variable domain: KAGVTQTPRYLIKTRGQQVTLSCSPISGHRSVSWYQQTPGQGLQFLFEYFSETQRNKGNFPGRFSGRQFSNSRSEMNVSTLELGDSALYLCASSLDSASQETQYFGPGTRLLVL.

This clonotype was found a few times. J is TRBJ2-2 and V is TRBV4-2; possibly TRBD2 for D (5 bases). The V gene's germline CDR1 is LGHNA and CDR2 YNFKEQ. This CDR3 spans 13 amino acids. V was trimmed by 11 bases and J by 2 bases, leaving 12 bases between them. CDR3 loop: CAGRGQNTGELFF. The DNA of the CDR3 is TGTGCCGGTCGGGGTCAAAACACCGGGGAGCTGTTTTTT.

This clonotype was counted between two and nine times. The gene calls are TRBV27 and TRBJ2-2; D is possibly TRBD2 (7 bases). The germline V gene has CDR1 MNHEY and CDR2 SMNVEV (reference sequence). The CDR3 is made up of 16 amino acids. Trimming stripped 4 bases from V and 2 bases from J, with 14 bases between. CDR3 protein: CASSSWGGLNTGELFF. The CDR3, as DNA: TGTGCCAGCAGTTCCTGGGGGGGCCTTAACACCGGGGAGCTGTTTTTT.

V usage is TRBV7-9 and J usage is TRBJ2-1, with D uncertain. Per germline, CDR1 SEHNR and CDR2 FQNEAQ (reference sequence). The CDR3 contains 14 residues. Trimming left V 8 bases short and J 9 bases short, with 20 bases between. The CDR3 sequence is CASSVGDATGEQFF. DNA for the CDR3: TGTGCCAGCTCCGTCGGAGACGCGACGGGTGAGCAGTTCTTC.

This clonotype came up a few times. V is TRBV27 and J is TRBJ2-1, with TRBD1 matching 11 bases. The CDR3 contains 16 residues. With 5 bases clipped from V and 5 bases from J, the junction kept 8 bases outside the gene matches. CDR1 MNHEY and CDR2 SMNVEV come from the germline V gene (reference sequence). The CDR3 sequence: CASSLLPGQGDNEQFF. CDR3 DNA sequence: TGTGCCAGCAGTCTCCTGCCGGGACAGGGGGACAATGAGCAGTTCTTC.

V gene TRBV2 combines with J gene TRBJ2-2; D may be TRBD1 or TRBD2 (5 bases each). CDR1 and CDR2 (germline): SNHLY, FYNNEI. Trimming pared 6 bases from V and 0 bases from J, leaving 11 bases between. This CDR3 is 15 amino acids long. DNA of the CDR3: TGTGCCAGCAGACCGGGACCTACGAACACCGGGGAGCTGTTTTTT. Its protein is CASRPGPTNTGELFF.

The chain is built from TRBV5-5 and TRBJ2-7; tentatively, D is TRBD1 (6 bases). Trimming took 2 bases from V and 1 from J, leaving 10 bases between them. Germline V lookup: CDR1 SGHKS, CDR2 YYEKEE (reference sequence). The CDR3 has 14 residues. The CDR3 DNA sequence: TGTGCCAGCAGCTTTACGGACAGATCCTACGAGCAGTACGTC. Residues: CASSFTDRSYEQYV.

The V call is TRBV20-1, the J call TRBJ2-2, with a tentative D call TRBD1 (6 bases). The CDR3 contains 13 residues. Trimming took 5 bases from V and 7 from J, leaving 14 bases between them. Germline V gene data show CDR1 as DFQATT and CDR2 as SNEGSKA (reference sequence). This chain's CDR3 is CSAQQGFGGELFF. CDR3 coding DNA: TGCAGTGCTCAACAGGGATTTGGCGGGGAGCTGTTTTTT.

This clonotype came up a few times. The rearrangement uses TRBV28 and TRBJ2-7; TRBD2 agrees at 10 bases. Germline V gives CDR1 MDHEN, CDR2 SYDVKM. The CDR3 spans 15 residues. The trim removed 6 bases at V and 4 bases at J, leaving 9 bases unmatched. CDR3 residues: CASSFTGTSEYEQYF. As DNA, the CDR3 is TGTGCCAGCAGCTTTACCGGGACTAGCGAGTACGAGCAGTACTTC.